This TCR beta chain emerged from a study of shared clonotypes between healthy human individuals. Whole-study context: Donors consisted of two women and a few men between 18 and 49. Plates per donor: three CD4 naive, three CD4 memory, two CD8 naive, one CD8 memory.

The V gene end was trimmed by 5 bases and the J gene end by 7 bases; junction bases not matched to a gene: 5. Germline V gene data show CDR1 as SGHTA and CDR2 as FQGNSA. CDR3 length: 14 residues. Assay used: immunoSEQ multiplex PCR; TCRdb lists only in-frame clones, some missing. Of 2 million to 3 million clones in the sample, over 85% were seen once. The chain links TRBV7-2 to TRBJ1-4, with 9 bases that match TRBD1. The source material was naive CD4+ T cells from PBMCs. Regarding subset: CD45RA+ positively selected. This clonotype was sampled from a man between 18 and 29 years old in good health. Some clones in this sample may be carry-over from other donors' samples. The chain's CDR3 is CASSPQGAGEKLFF. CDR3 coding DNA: TGTGCCAGCAGCCCACAGGGGGCGGGTGAAAAACTGTTTTTT.